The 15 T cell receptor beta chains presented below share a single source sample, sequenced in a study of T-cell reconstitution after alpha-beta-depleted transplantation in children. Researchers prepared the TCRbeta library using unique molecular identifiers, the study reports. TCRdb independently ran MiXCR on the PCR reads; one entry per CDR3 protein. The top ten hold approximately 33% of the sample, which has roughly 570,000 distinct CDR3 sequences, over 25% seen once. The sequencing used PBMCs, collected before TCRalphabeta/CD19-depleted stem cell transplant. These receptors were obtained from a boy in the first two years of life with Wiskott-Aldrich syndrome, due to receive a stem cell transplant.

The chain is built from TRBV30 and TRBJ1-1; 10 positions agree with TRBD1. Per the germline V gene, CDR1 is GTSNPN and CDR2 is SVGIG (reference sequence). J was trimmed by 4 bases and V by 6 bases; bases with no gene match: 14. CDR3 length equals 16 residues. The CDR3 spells CACQRQGARASTEAFF. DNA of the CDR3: TGTGCCTGTCAAAGACAGGGGGCTAGAGCGAGCACTGAAGCTTTCTTT.

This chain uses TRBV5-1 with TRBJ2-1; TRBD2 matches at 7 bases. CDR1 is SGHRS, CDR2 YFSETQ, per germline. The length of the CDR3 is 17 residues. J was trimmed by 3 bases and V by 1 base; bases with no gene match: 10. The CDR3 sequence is CASSLTPGTTDYNEQFF. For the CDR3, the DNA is TGCGCCAGCAGCTTGACCCCCGGGACTACGGACTACAATGAGCAGTTCTTC.

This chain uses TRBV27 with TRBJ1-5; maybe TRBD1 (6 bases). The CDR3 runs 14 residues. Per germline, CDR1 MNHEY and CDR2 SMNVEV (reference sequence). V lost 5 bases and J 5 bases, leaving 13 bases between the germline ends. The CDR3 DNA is TGTGCCAGCAGTCAAGGGGGACGGGATCAGCCCCAGCATTTT. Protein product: CASSQGGRDQPQHF.

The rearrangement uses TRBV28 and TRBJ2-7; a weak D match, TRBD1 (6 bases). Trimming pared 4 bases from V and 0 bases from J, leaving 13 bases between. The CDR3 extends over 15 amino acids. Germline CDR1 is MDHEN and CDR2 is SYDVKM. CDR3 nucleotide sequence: TGTGCCAGCAGTTCCCGGGACACCCACTCCTACGAGCAGTACTTC. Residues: CASSSRDTHSYEQYF.

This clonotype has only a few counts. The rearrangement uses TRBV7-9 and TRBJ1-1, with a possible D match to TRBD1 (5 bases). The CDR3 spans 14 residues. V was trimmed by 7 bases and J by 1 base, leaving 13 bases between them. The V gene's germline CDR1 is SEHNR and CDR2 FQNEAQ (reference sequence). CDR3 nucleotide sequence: TGTGCCAGCACCGGGGACGGCGGGAACACTGAAGCTTTCTTT. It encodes CASTGDGGNTEAFF.

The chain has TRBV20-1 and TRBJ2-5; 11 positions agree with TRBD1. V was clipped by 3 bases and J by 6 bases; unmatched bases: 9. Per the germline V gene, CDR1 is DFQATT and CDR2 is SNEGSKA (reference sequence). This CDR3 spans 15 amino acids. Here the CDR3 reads CSASPGQGVSKTQYF. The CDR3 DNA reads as TGCAGTGCTAGTCCGGGACAGGGGGTTTCAAAGACCCAGTACTTC.

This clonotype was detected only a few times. The CDR3 sequence is CATSSRWGAQTQYF. The DNA for the CDR3 is TGTGCCACCAGCAGTCGGTGGGGCGCCCAGACCCAGTACTTC. The J gene is TRBJ2-5, the V gene TRBV15; tentatively, D is TRBD1 (5 bases). The CDR3 is 14 amino acids. The germline V gene encodes CDR1 LNHNV and CDR2 YYDKDF (reference sequence). The V gene lost 3 bases and the J gene lost 6 bases, with 14 bases spanning the gap.

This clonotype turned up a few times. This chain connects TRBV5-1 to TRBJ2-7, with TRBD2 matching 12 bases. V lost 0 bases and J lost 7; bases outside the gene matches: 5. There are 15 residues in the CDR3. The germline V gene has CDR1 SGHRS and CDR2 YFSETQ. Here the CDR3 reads CASSLDLAGGDEQYF. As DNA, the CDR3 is TGCGCCAGCAGCTTGGATCTAGCGGGAGGGGATGAGCAGTACTTC.

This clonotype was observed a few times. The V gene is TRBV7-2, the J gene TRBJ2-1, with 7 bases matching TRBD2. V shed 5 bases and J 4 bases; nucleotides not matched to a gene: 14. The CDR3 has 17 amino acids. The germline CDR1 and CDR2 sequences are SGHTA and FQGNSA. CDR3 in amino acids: CASSLRLSSGTYNEQFF. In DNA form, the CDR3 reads TGTGCCAGCAGCCTCCGTTTGTCTAGCGGTACTTACAATGAGCAGTTCTTC.

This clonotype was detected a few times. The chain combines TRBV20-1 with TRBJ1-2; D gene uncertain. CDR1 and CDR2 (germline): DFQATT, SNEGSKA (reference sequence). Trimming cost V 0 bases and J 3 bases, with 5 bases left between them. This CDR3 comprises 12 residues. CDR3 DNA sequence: TGCAGTGCTAGAGACACAGACTATGGCTACACCTTC. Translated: CSARDTDYGYTF.

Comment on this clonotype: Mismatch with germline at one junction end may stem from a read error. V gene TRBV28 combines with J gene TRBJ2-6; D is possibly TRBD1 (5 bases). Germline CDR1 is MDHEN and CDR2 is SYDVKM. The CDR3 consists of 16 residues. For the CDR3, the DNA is TGTGCCAGCAGTTTATTCAGGCTCTCTGGGGCCAACGGCCTGACTTTC. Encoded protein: CASSLFRLSGANGLTF.

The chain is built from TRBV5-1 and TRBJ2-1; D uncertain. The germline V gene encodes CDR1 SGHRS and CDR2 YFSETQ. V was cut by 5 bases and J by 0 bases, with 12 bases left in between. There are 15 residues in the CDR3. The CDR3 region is CASSPRFSSYNEQFF. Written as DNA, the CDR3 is TGCGCCAGCAGTCCGCGGTTTAGCTCCTACAATGAGCAGTTCTTC.

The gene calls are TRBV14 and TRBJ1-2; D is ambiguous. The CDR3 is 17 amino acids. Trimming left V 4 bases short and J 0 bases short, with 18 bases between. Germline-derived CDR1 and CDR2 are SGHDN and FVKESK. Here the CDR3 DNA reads TGTGCCAGCAGCCGATTCGTCCTTCCCCTAGCTAACTATGGCTACACCTTC. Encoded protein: CASSRFVLPLANYGYTF.

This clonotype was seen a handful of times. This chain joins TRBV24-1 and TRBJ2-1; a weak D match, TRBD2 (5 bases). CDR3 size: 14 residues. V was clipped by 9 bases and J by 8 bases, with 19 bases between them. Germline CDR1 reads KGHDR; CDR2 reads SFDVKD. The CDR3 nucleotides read TGTGCCACCGGCGGGCGGCGGGCCGTGGATGAGCAGTTCTTC. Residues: CATGGRRAVDEQFF.

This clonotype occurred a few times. CDR3 region: CASSLAGGPVDEQFF. The CDR3 region has the DNA TGTGCCAGCAGCTTAGCGGGAGGGCCTGTGGATGAGCAGTTCTTC. This chain joins TRBV5-6 and TRBJ2-1; 10 bases are a match to TRBD2. The CDR3 is made up of 15 amino acids. The V gene end was trimmed by 2 bases and the J gene end by 8 bases; junction bases not matched to a gene: 7. Germline V CDR1 and CDR2: SGHDT, YYEEEE.